This T cell receptor beta chain derives from a study of blood T cells in healthy people across ages. General study findings and limits: Higher diversity and more naive CD4+ cells were features of long-lived donors, compared to aged donors.

As to this clonotype: What it binds is not known.

The germline V gene has CDR1 MDHEN and CDR2 SYDVKM. The CDR3 runs 16 residues. Trimming shortened V by 2 bases and J by 4 bases, and 17 bases separated the two germline ends. Roughly 10 milliliters was the volume of peripheral blood drawn from each donor. Isolated PBMCs totaled at least 6.5 million in each sample. The use of a sample-barcoded 5' primer and a J-beta primer mix characterized a second PCR of about 7 to 12 cycles. Any given sample supplied a minimum of 2.5 million CDR3-containing paired-end reads. TCRdb passed the 5' RACE reads through MiXCR, listing each CDR3 protein once. The table lists about 1.8 million distinct CDR3 sequences, 40% to 55% of them singletons.

Sequencing used blood. The sequence was obtained from a woman in her forties in good health. The chain recombines TRBV28 with TRBJ2-5, with D possibly matching TRBD1 (5 bases). CDR3 nucleotides: TGTGCCAGCAGTTTAAGGGGCCGCAAAGAAGGAGAGACCCAGTACTTC. Protein: CASSLRGRKEGETQYF. The full variable domain, rest sourced from reference TRBV28 and TRBJ2-5, is DVKVTQSSRYLVKRTGEKVFLECVQDMDHENMFWYRQDPGLGLRLIYFSYDVKMKEKGDIPEGYSVSREKKERFSLILESASTNQTSMYLCASSLRGRKEGETQYFGPGTRLLVL.